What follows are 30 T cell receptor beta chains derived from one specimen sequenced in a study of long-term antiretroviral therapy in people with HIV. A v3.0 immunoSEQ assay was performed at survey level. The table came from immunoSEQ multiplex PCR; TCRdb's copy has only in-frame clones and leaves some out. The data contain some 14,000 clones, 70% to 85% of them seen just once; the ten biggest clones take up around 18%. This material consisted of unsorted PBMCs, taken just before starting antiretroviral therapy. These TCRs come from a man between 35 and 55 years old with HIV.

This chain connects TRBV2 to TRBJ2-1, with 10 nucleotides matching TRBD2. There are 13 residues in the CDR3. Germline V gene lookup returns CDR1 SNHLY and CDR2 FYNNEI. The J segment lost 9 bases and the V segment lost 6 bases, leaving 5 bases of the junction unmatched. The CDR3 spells CASRASGGGEQFF. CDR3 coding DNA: TGTGCCAGCAGGGCAAGCGGGGGGGGTGAGCAGTTCTTC.

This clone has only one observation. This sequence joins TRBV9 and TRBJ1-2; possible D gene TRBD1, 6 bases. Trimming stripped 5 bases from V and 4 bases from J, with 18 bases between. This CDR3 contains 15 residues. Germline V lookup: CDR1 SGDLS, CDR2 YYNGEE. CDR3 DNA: TGTGCCAGCAGAGATGTAGAACAGGGTGGCTATGGCTACACCTTC. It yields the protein CASRDVEQGGYGYTF.

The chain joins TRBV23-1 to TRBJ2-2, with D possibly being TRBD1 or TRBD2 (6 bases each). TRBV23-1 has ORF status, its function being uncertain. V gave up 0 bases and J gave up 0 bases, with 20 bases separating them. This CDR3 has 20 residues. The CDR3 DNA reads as TGCGCCAGCAGTCAATCGGTTCATCCGGGGGCGAGACCGAACACCGGGGAGCTGTTTTTT. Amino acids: CASSQSVHPGARPNTGELFF.

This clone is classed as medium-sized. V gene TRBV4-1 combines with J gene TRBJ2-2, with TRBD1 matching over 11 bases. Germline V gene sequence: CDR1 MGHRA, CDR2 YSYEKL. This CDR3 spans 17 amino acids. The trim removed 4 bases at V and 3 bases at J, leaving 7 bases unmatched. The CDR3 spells CASSLLRTGGYTGELFF. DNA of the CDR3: TGCGCCAGCAGCCTTCTCCGGACAGGGGGCTACACCGGGGAGCTGTTTTTT.

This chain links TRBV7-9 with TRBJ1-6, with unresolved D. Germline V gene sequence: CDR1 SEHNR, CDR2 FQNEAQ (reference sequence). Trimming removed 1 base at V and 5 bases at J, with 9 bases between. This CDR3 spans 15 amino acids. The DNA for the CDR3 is TGTGCCAGCAGCTTAGGGGCCGTGGATAATTCACCCCTCCACTTT. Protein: CASSLGAVDNSPLHF.

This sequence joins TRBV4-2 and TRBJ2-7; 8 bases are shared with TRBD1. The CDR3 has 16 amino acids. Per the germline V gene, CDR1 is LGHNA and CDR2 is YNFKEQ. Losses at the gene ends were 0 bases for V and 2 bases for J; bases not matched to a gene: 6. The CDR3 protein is CASSQEIGQGPYEQYF. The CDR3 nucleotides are TGTGCCAGCAGCCAAGAGATAGGACAGGGCCCCTACGAGCAGTACTTC.

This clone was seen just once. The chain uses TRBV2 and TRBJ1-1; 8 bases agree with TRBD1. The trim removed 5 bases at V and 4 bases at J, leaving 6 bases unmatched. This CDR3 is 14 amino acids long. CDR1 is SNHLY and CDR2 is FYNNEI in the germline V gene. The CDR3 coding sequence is TGTGCCAGCAGTCAGGACAGGGTAGGCACTGAAGCTTTCTTT. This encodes CASSQDRVGTEAFF.

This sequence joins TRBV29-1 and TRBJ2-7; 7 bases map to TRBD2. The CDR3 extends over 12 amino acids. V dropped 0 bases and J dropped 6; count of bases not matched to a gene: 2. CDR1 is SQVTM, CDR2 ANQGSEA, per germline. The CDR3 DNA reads TGCAGCGTTGAAGATGGGAGGGCCGAGCAGTACTTC. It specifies CSVEDGRAEQYF.

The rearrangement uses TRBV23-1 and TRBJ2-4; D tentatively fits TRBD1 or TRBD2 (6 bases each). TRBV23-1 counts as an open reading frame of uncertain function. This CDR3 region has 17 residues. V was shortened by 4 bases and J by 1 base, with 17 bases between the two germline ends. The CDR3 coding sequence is TGCGCCAGCAGTCTCCCCCACAGGGAGGTGGCCAAAAACATTCAGTACTTC. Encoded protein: CASSLPHREVAKNIQYF.

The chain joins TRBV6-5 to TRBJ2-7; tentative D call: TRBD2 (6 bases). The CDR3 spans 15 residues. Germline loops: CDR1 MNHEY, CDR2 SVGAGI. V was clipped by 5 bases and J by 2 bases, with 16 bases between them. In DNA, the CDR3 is TGTGCCAGCAGTCAGCAGGGTGGAGGGGCCTACGAGCAGTACTTC. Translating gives CASSQQGGGAYEQYF.

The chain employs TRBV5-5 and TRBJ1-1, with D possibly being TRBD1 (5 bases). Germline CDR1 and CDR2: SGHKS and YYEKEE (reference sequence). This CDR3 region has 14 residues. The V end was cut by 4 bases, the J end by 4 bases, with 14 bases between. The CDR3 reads CASSTQGAATEAFF. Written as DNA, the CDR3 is TGTGCCAGCAGCACCCAGGGTGCAGCCACTGAAGCTTTCTTT.

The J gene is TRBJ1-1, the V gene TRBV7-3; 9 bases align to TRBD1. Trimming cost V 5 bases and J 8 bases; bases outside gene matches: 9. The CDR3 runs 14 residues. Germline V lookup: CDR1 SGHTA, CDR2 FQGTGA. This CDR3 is CASSPTGGADEAFF. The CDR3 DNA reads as TGTGCCAGCAGCCCAACAGGGGGCGCTGACGAAGCTTTCTTT.

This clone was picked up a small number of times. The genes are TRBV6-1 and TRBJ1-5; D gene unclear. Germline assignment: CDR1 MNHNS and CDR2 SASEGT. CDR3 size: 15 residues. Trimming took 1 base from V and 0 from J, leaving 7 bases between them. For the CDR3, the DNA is TGTGCCAGCAGTGAAGGGGCAGTTAGCAATCAGCCCCAGCATTTT. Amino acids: CASSEGAVSNQPQHF.

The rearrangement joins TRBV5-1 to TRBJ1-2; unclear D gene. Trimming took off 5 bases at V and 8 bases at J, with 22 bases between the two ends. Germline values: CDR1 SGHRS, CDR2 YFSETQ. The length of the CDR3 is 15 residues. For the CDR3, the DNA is TGCGCCAGCAGTAACGGGCCGCTAGTAGGAACGGGCTACACCTTC. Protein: CASSNGPLVGTGYTF.

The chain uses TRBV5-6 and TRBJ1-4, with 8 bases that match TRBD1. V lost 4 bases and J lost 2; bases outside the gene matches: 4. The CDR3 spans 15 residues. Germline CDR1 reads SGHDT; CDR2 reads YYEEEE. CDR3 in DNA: TGTGCCAGCAGCATACAGGGGGGCACTAATGAAAAACTGTTTTTT. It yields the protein CASSIQGGTNEKLFF.

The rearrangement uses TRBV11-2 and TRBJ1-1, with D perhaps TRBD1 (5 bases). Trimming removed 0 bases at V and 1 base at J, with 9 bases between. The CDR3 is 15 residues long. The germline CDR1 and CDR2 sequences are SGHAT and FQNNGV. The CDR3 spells CASSLEGPPNTEAFF. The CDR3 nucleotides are TGTGCCAGCAGCTTAGAGGGGCCCCCGAACACTGAAGCTTTCTTT.

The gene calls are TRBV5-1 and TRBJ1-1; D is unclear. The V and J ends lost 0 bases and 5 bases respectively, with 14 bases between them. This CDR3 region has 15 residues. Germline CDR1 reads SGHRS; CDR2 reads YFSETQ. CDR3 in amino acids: CASSLGRGSRTEAFF. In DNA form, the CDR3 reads TGCGCCAGCAGCTTGGGGCGGGGATCGAGGACTGAAGCTTTCTTT.

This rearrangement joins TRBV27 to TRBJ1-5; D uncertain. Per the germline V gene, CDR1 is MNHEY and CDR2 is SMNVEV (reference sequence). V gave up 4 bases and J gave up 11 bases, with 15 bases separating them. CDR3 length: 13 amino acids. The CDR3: CASSSYSGRAQHF. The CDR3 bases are TGTGCCAGCAGTTCTTACAGTGGGCGAGCCCAGCATTTT.

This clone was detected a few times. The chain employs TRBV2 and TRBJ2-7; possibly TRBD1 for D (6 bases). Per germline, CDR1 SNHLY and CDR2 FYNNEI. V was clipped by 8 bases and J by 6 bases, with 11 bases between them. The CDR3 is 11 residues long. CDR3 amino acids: CASATGIEQYF. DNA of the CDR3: TGTGCCAGCGCTACAGGGATCGAGCAGTACTTC.

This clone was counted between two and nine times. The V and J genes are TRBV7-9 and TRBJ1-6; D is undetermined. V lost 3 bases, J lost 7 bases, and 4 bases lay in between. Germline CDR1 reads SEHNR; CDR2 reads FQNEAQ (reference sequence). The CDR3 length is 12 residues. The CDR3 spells CASSLDNSPLHF. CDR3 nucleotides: TGTGCCAGCAGCTTGGACAATTCACCCCTCCACTTT.

The CDR3 here is CASSFVTDRVTDEQYF. CDR3 DNA sequence: TGTGCCAGCAGCTTCGTTACAGACAGGGTAACGGACGAGCAGTACTTC. This chain links TRBV5-4 with TRBJ2-7; TRBD1 matches at 7 bases. In germline, CDR1 is SGHNT, CDR2 YYREEE (reference sequence). The V segment lost 2 bases and the J segment 5 bases; nucleotides outside the gene matches: 13. There are 16 residues in the CDR3.

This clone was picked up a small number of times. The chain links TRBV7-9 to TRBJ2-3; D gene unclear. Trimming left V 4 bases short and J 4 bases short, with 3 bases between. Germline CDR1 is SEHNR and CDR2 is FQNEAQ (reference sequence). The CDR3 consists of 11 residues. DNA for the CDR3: TGTGCCAGCAGCTCGGCAGATACGCAGTATTTT. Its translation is CASSSADTQYF.

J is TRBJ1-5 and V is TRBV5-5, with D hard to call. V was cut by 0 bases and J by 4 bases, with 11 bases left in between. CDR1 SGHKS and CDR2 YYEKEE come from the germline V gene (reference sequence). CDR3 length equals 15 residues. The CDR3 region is CASSLAGGFNQPQHF. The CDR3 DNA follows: TGTGCCAGCAGCTTGGCGGGAGGCTTTAATCAGCCCCAGCATTTT. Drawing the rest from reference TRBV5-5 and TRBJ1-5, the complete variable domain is DAGVTQSPTHLIKTRGQQVTLRCSPISGHKSVSWYQQVLGQGPQFIFQYYEKEERGRGNFPDRFSARQFPNYSSELNVNALLLGDSALYLCASSLAGGFNQPQHFGDGTRLSIL.

The CDR3 nucleotides read TGTGCCAGCATGGCCGGGACGGTTAACACTGAAGCTTTCTTT. This gives the protein CASMAGTVNTEAFF. The genes are TRBV6-5 and TRBJ1-1; D may be TRBD1 (5 bases). The CDR3 totals 14 residues. The germline gives CDR1 MNHEY, CDR2 SVGAGI. V lost 7 bases and J 2 bases, leaving 14 bases between the germline ends.

The CDR3 nucleotides read TGTGCCAGCAGCCTTGCCCCCGCCGGTCCCTATGGCTACACCTTC. Protein product: CASSLAPAGPYGYTF. The V gene is TRBV14, the J gene TRBJ1-2, with D hard to call. The germline V gene encodes CDR1 SGHDN and CDR2 FVKESK. Trimming cost V 4 bases and J 4 bases, with 16 bases left between them. The CDR3 consists of 15 residues.

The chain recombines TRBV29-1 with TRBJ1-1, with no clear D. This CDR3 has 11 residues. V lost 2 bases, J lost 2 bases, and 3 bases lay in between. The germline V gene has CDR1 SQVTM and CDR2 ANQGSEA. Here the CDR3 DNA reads TGCAGCGTTGAAATCAACACTGAAGCTTTCTTT. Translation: CSVEINTEAFF.

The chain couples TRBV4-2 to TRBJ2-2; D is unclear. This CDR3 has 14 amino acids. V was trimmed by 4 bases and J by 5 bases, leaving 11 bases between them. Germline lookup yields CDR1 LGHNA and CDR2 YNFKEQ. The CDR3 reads CASSRVLGTGELFF. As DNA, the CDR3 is TGTGCCAGCAGCCGGGTATTGGGAACCGGGGAGCTGTTTTTT.

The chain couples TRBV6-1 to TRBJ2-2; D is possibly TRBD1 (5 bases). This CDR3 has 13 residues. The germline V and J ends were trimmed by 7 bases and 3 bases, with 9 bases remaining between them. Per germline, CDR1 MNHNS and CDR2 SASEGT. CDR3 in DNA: TGTGCCAGCACGACAGATTACACCGGGGAGCTGTTTTTT. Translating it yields CASTTDYTGELFF.

CDR3 sequence reads: CASSQPGQGWPYF. DNA of the CDR3: TGCGCCAGCAGCCAACCGGGACAGGGTTGGCCGTACTTC. The rearrangement joins TRBV4-1 to TRBJ2-5; TRBD1 matches 9 bases. In germline, CDR1 is MGHRA, CDR2 YSYEKL. The length of the CDR3 is 13 residues. V shed 2 bases and J 13 bases; nucleotides not matched to a gene: 8.

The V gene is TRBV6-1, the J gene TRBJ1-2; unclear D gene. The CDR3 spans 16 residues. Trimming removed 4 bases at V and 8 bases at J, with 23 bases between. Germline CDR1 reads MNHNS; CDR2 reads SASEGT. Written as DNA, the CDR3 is TGTGCCAGCAGTGGCCCGGCCGTGGAGGGTGTTTTGGGCTACACCTTC. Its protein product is CASSGPAVEGVLGYTF.